The rows below give T cell receptor beta chains drawn from one sample of a study of T cell repertoires in cytomegalovirus infection. MiXCR, applied by TCRdb to the reads, yields one record per CDR3 protein. The data show under 150,000 distinct CDR3 sequences, with approximately 9.2% seen just once and 10% held by the top ten. The sequenced sample was PBMCs. These receptors came from a human donor in good health (CMV status not recorded). Some clones in this sample may be carry-over from other donors' samples. Each CDR3 is given with its conserved first and last residue. Fields, in order: J gene, D gene, clone size, V gene, CDR3 DNA, CDR3 protein. The D gene is left open where the match is weak. Only some rows state a clone size, as once, few, many or a class for expanded clones.

j_call: TRBJ2-5
d_call: .
clone_size: few
v_call: TRBV24-1
cdr3_nt: TGTGCCACCAGTGATTTGGCGACCCAGTACTTC
cdr3_aa: CATSDLATQYF

j_call: TRBJ2-7
d_call: TRBD1
clone_size: many
v_call: TRBV7-2
cdr3_nt: TGTGCCAGCAGCGTAACAGGGGGCGAGACCTACGAGCAGTACTTC
cdr3_aa: CASSVTGGETYEQYF

j_call: TRBJ1-5
d_call: .
clone_size: .
v_call: TRBV12-3/TRBV12-4
cdr3_nt: TGTGCCAGCAGTTTTAAGGGGAGCAATCAGCCCCAGCATTTT
cdr3_aa: CASSFKGSNQPQHF

j_call: TRBJ2-7
d_call: TRBD2
clone_size: many
v_call: TRBV6-6
cdr3_nt: TGTGCCAGCAGTCCGGGGGGAGAGCAGTACTTC
cdr3_aa: CASSPGGEQYF

j_call: TRBJ1-5
d_call: .
clone_size: many
v_call: TRBV3-1
cdr3_nt: TGTGCCAGCAGCCAAGGAAGGGCCCCCAATCAGCCCCAGCATTTT
cdr3_aa: CASSQGRAPNQPQHF

j_call: TRBJ2-3
d_call: TRBD1
clone_size: many
v_call: TRBV9
cdr3_nt: TGTGCCAGCAGCGTTACAGGGGGCGCCTCGACAGATACGCAGTATTTT
cdr3_aa: CASSVTGGASTDTQYF

j_call: TRBJ2-7
d_call: TRBD1
clone_size: many
v_call: TRBV20-1
cdr3_nt: TGCAGTGCTTTCGGACAGGGGGCCTCCTACGAGCAGTACTTC
cdr3_aa: CSAFGQGASYEQYF

j_call: TRBJ2-7
d_call: .
clone_size: .
v_call: TRBV6-2/TRBV6-3
cdr3_nt: TGTGCCAGCAGTTACTCGACGAGATCAGGTTCCTACGAGCAGTACTTC
cdr3_aa: CASSYSTRSGSYEQYF

j_call: TRBJ2-2
d_call: TRBD1
clone_size: few
v_call: TRBV28
cdr3_nt: TGTGCCAGCAGTCGACGACAGGGCAACACCGGGGAGCTGTTTTTT
cdr3_aa: CASSRRQGNTGELFF

j_call: TRBJ1-5
d_call: .
clone_size: many
v_call: TRBV7-9
cdr3_nt: TGTGCCAGCAGCTTAGGTTACGGCGGTTATCAGCCCCAGCATTTT
cdr3_aa: CASSLGYGGYQPQHF

j_call: TRBJ1-1
d_call: .
clone_size: many
v_call: TRBV5-1
cdr3_nt: TGCGCCAGCAGCTTGGAAAAGACCGGGACAAACACTGAAGCTTTCTTT
cdr3_aa: CASSLEKTGTNTEAFF

j_call: TRBJ1-1
d_call: TRBD1
clone_size: many
v_call: TRBV7-2
cdr3_nt: TGTGCCAGTCAAACAGGGGGAGGAAGCACTGAAGCTTTCTTT
cdr3_aa: CASQTGGGSTEAFF

j_call: TRBJ2-3
d_call: .
clone_size: many
v_call: TRBV7-2
cdr3_nt: TGTGCCAGCAGCTCCCGTACTCCATCAAAGGTCGATACGCAGTATTTT
cdr3_aa: CASSSRTPSKVDTQYF

j_call: TRBJ2-2
d_call: .
clone_size: many
v_call: TRBV5-4
cdr3_nt: TGTGCCAGCAGCAACAGGGTGTTCGGGGAGCTGTTTTTT
cdr3_aa: CASSNRVFGELFF

j_call: TRBJ1-1
d_call: .
clone_size: few
v_call: TRBV20-1
cdr3_nt: TGCAGTGCTAGTTTCGGGAACACTGAAGCTTTCTTT
cdr3_aa: CSASFGNTEAFF

j_call: TRBJ1-4
d_call: .
clone_size: many
v_call: TRBV20-1
cdr3_nt: TGCAGTGCTGAGGATCCGGGACACCTTAATGAAAAACTGTTTTTT
cdr3_aa: CSAEDPGHLNEKLFF

j_call: TRBJ1-5
d_call: TRBD1
clone_size: many
v_call: TRBV10-3
cdr3_nt: TGTGCCATCAGTGAGTCTCTACAGGGGGATAGCAATCAGCCCCAGCATTTT
cdr3_aa: CAISESLQGDSNQPQHF

j_call: TRBJ2-7
d_call: .
clone_size: many
v_call: TRBV5-6
cdr3_nt: TGTGCCAGCAGCTTGCAGGAGGAGGAGCAGTACTTC
cdr3_aa: CASSLQEEEQYF

j_call: TRBJ1-1
d_call: .
clone_size: many
v_call: TRBV7-2
cdr3_nt: TGTGCCAGCAGCTTAGTAGTCTGGGGGCGAACTGAAGCTTTCTTT
cdr3_aa: CASSLVVWGRTEAFF

j_call: TRBJ1-1
d_call: .
clone_size: many
v_call: TRBV7-8
cdr3_nt: TGTGCCAGCAGCTTAGCGCCAGGGAGCACTGAAGCTTTCTTT
cdr3_aa: CASSLAPGSTEAFF

j_call: TRBJ2-2
d_call: .
clone_size: medium-sized
v_call: TRBV7-6
cdr3_nt: TGTGCCAGCAGCTTAGGAGGTTTGGGGGAGCTGTTTTTT
cdr3_aa: CASSLGGLGELFF

j_call: TRBJ1-1
d_call: .
clone_size: many
v_call: TRBV10-3
cdr3_nt: TGTGCCATCAGTGAGTCTATGGACGGGGGCACTGAAGCTTTCTTT
cdr3_aa: CAISESMDGGTEAFF

j_call: TRBJ1-2
d_call: .
clone_size: many
v_call: TRBV11-2
cdr3_nt: TGTGCCAGCAGCCTAGAACCGGGACGGAACTATGGCTACACCTTC
cdr3_aa: CASSLEPGRNYGYTF

j_call: TRBJ1-2
d_call: .
clone_size: many
v_call: TRBV27
cdr3_nt: TGTGCCAGCAGTATTACACCGAACTATGGCTACACCTTC
cdr3_aa: CASSITPNYGYTF

j_call: TRBJ2-5
d_call: .
clone_size: many
v_call: TRBV28
cdr3_nt: TGTGCCAGCAGTTTAGTGGGTACCGTGGGCAGAGAGACCCAGTACTTC
cdr3_aa: CASSLVGTVGRETQYF

j_call: TRBJ2-3
d_call: .
clone_size: many
v_call: TRBV19
cdr3_nt: TGTGCCACCGGGGAGATCGGCACAGATACGCAGTATTTT
cdr3_aa: CATGEIGTDTQYF

j_call: TRBJ2-2
d_call: TRBD2
clone_size: many
v_call: TRBV7-8
cdr3_nt: TGTGCCAGCAGCCCGAGGACTAGCGGGGTTTCCACCGGGGAGCTGTTTTTT
cdr3_aa: CASSPRTSGVSTGELFF

j_call: TRBJ1-2
d_call: TRBD1
clone_size: many
v_call: TRBV12-3/TRBV12-4
cdr3_nt: TGTGCCAGCAGTCTACAGGGGGCGATCTATGGCTACACCTTC
cdr3_aa: CASSLQGAIYGYTF

j_call: TRBJ2-1
d_call: TRBD2
clone_size: few
v_call: TRBV19
cdr3_nt: TGTGCCAGTAGTTCCCGAGCCGGGGGGGCCCACAATGAGCAGTTCTTC
cdr3_aa: CASSSRAGGAHNEQFF

j_call: TRBJ1-1
d_call: .
clone_size: .
v_call: TRBV29-1
cdr3_nt: TGCAGCGTTCCTACATTAATGGACACTGAAGCTTTCTTT
cdr3_aa: CSVPTLMDTEAFF

j_call: TRBJ1-2
d_call: .
clone_size: many
v_call: TRBV11-1
cdr3_nt: TGTGCCAGCAGCGCGTACTCCGGGAGTGACTATGGCTACACCTTC
cdr3_aa: CASSAYSGSDYGYTF

j_call: TRBJ2-3
d_call: .
clone_size: few
v_call: TRBV6-5
cdr3_nt: TGTGCCAGCAGGCCCCCGGGGGGCGCAGGCACAGATACGCAGTATTTT
cdr3_aa: CASRPPGGAGTDTQYF

j_call: TRBJ2-3
d_call: .
clone_size: many
v_call: TRBV7-2
cdr3_nt: TGTGCCAGCGGCCGGGACCCTAGCACAGATACGCAGTATTTT
cdr3_aa: CASGRDPSTDTQYF

j_call: TRBJ1-1
d_call: TRBD1
clone_size: .
v_call: TRBV20-1
cdr3_nt: TGCAGTGCTACAGGGGGCATCACTGAAGCTTTCTTT
cdr3_aa: CSATGGITEAFF

j_call: TRBJ1-5
d_call: .
clone_size: many
v_call: TRBV5-1
cdr3_nt: TGCGCCAGCAGCTTGGGAGGGGAAAGCAATCAGCCCCAGCATTTT
cdr3_aa: CASSLGGESNQPQHF

j_call: TRBJ2-1
d_call: TRBD2
clone_size: .
v_call: TRBV7-9
cdr3_nt: TGTGCCAGCAGTTACCCCGGGACTAGCGGGAGGGAACCCTACAAAGAGCAGTTCTTC
cdr3_aa: CASSYPGTSGREPYKEQFF

j_call: TRBJ2-1
d_call: .
clone_size: many
v_call: TRBV27
cdr3_nt: TGTGCCAGCCGACTAGAAAGGGGATGGAATGAGCAGTTCTTC
cdr3_aa: CASRLERGWNEQFF

j_call: TRBJ1-1
d_call: .
clone_size: .
v_call: TRBV5-1
cdr3_nt: TGCGCCAGCAGCCCCGGTTGGGACACTGAAGCTTTCTTT
cdr3_aa: CASSPGWDTEAFF

j_call: TRBJ1-2
d_call: .
clone_size: few
v_call: TRBV10-3
cdr3_nt: TGTGCCATCAGTGAAAGCAAGACTAACTATGGCTACACCTTC
cdr3_aa: CAISESKTNYGYTF